One and the same sample provided the 26 T cell receptor beta chains below, sequenced in a study of T-cell reconstitution after alpha-beta-depleted transplantation in children. TCRbeta library construction was performed incorporating unique molecular identifiers. TCRdb ran MiXCR on the PCR reads and lists one entry per CDR3 protein. The sample consists of some 340,000 distinct CDR3 sequences, approximately 10% of them appearing once. Sequenced here: PBMCs from the stem cell graft donor, sampled from the stem cell graft. All receptors derive from a human donor who donated a stem cell graft to a child with acute lymphoblastic leukemia.

In this sample, this clonotype turned up a few times. The J gene is TRBJ2-3, the V gene TRBV7-8; D gene unclear. Germline CDR1 SGHVS, CDR2 FQNEAQ. There are 15 residues in the CDR3. V lost 4 bases and J lost 2, with 13 bases in between. For the CDR3, the DNA is TGTGCCAGCAGCTCCGGGTCGATGCTCACAGATACGCAGTATTTT. It specifies CASSSGSMLTDTQYF.

The J gene is TRBJ2-3, the V gene TRBV12-3 or TRBV12-4; D is perhaps TRBD2 (6 bases). This CDR3 contains 15 residues. V was clipped by 5 bases and J by 6 bases, with 18 bases between them. For the CDR3, the DNA is TGTGCCAGCAGTCGACGGGACTCTGTGGCGGATACGCAGTATTTT. Translating gives CASSRRDSVADTQYF.

Details on this clonotype: It may be a read error: a sequence one base away is much more abundant. The V gene is TRBV28, the J gene TRBJ2-1; TRBD1 agrees at 8 bases. Germline V gene sequence: CDR1 MDHEN, CDR2 SYDVKM. The CDR3 covers 15 residues. In DNA, the CDR3 is TGTGCCAGCAGTTTATCAGGACAGGGCTACAGTGAGCAGTTCTTC. This sequence encodes CASSLSGQGYSEQFF.

This chain uses TRBV29-1 with TRBJ2-7; D not certain. This CDR3 has 12 residues. With 4 bases removed from V and 4 bases from J, the gap between germline ends came to 11 bases. CDR1 is SQVTM, CDR2 ANQGSEA, per germline. CDR3 sequence: CSVVRADYEQYF. As DNA, the CDR3 is TGCAGCGTTGTCCGGGCGGATTACGAGCAGTACTTC.

In the case of this clonotype: One base away lies a much larger clone, so this may be a sequencing read error. The rearrangement links TRBV9 to TRBJ2-1, with 9 nucleotides matching TRBD2. Per the germline V gene, CDR1 is SGDLS and CDR2 is YYNGEE. CDR3 length equals 18 residues. The V gene end was trimmed by 0 bases and the J gene end by 8 bases; junction bases not matched to a gene: 15. CDR3 sequence (DNA): TGTGCCAGCAGCGTAGGAACGGGGAGAGTAGCGGGAGCGGATGAGCAGTTCTTC. It codes for CASSVGTGRVAGADEQFF.

The rearrangement joins TRBV12-3 or TRBV12-4 to TRBJ1-5; no reliable D call. The CDR3 length is 12 residues. Trimming took off 2 bases at V and 5 bases at J, with 4 bases between the two ends. The CDR3 bases are TGTGCCAGCAGTTTATGGTATCAGCCCCAGCATTTT. As protein: CASSLWYQPQHF.

This clonotype was seen a few times. The J gene is TRBJ1-1, the V gene TRBV9; D perhaps matches TRBD1 (5 bases). CDR1 SGDLS and CDR2 YYNGEE come from the germline V gene. The CDR3 length is 13 residues. V lost 2 bases, J lost 7 bases, and 12 bases lay in between. CDR3 DNA sequence: TGTGCCAGCAGCGTGGCGGGACTTAATGAAGCTTTCTTT. Its protein product is CASSVAGLNEAFF.

V usage is TRBV18 and J usage is TRBJ1-2, with D maybe TRBD1 (6 bases). CDR1 and CDR2 (germline): KGHSH, LQKENI. This CDR3 contains 13 residues. V was shortened by 2 bases and J by 6 bases, with 10 bases between the two germline ends. In DNA, the CDR3 is TGTGCCAGCTCACCAAACAGGGAAAATGGCTACACCTTC. This gives the protein CASSPNRENGYTF.

This clonotype was seen repeatedly, ten times or more. The chain couples TRBV28 to TRBJ1-4; 10 positions agree with TRBD1. Germline lookup yields CDR1 MDHEN and CDR2 SYDVKM. V lost 6 bases and J lost 7; bases outside the gene matches: 5. The CDR3 covers 14 residues. As DNA, the CDR3 is TGTGCCAGCAGCCCCGACAGGGGGCCTGAAAAACTGTTTTTT. Translated, it gives CASSPDRGPEKLFF.

V gene TRBV5-1 combines with J gene TRBJ2-2; 12 nucleotides line up with TRBD2. The V gene's germline CDR1 is SGHRS and CDR2 YFSETQ. The CDR3 runs 18 residues. V gave up 5 bases and J gave up 8 bases; unmatched junction bases: 16. The CDR3 loop is CASRLTGLAGAEAGELFF. The CDR3 DNA reads TGCGCCAGCAGGCTGACGGGACTAGCGGGCGCAGAGGCGGGGGAGCTGTTTTTT.

The V gene is TRBV5-1, the J gene TRBJ2-2, with a weak D call TRBD2 (5 bases). Trimming removed 2 bases at V and 1 base at J, with 12 bases between. The CDR3 covers 16 residues. Germline assignment: CDR1 SGHRS and CDR2 YFSETQ. CDR3 in DNA: TGCGCCAGCAGCTTCTCGTGGGAGCAGAACACCGGGGAGCTGTTTTTT. Translation gives CASSFSWEQNTGELFF.

Turning to this clonotype: Given a much more abundant clone one base away, this may be a read error. The chain links TRBV7-2 to TRBJ2-1; perhaps TRBD2 as D (5 bases). CDR3 length: 16 amino acids. Germline lookup yields CDR1 SGHTA and CDR2 FQGNSA. Trimming removed 1 base from V and 4 bases from J, with 14 bases in between. The CDR3 loop is CASSLVARGPYNEQFF. The CDR3 DNA follows: TGTGCCAGCAGCTTAGTGGCGCGAGGGCCGTACAATGAGCAGTTCTTC.

This clonotype was recorded many times. The chain is built from TRBV20-1 and TRBJ2-5; weak D call: TRBD1 (5 bases). This CDR3 contains 12 residues. CDR1 DFQATT and CDR2 SNEGSKA come from the germline V gene (reference sequence). Trimming removed 5 bases from V and 5 bases from J, with 12 bases in between. CDR3 region: CSAQAGLETQYF. CDR3 sequence (DNA): TGCAGTGCTCAGGCAGGGTTGGAGACCCAGTACTTC.

V gene TRBV4-2 combines with J gene TRBJ2-2; no clear D gene. This CDR3 has 12 residues. Germline CDR1 LGHNA, CDR2 YNFKEQ. V was clipped by 10 bases and J by 2 bases, with 8 bases between them. CDR3 sequence: CAMGANTGELFF. CDR3 DNA sequence: TGTGCCATGGGCGCTAACACCGGGGAGCTGTTTTTT.

In its sample, this clonotype was seen many times. V is TRBV20-1 and J is TRBJ1-5; tentatively, D is TRBD1 (6 bases). This CDR3 has 15 amino acids. The germline CDR1 and CDR2 sequences are DFQATT and SNEGSKA (reference sequence). V lost 6 bases to trimming and J lost 5 bases, with 20 bases between them. In nucleotides, the CDR3 is TGCAGTGCCCCCGGGGGTCAGGGGTACTATCAGCCCCAGCATTTT. Its translation is CSAPGGQGYYQPQHF.

This clonotype appeared a few times. The V call is TRBV5-6, the J call TRBJ2-7; TRBD2 matches 8 bases. The V gene end was trimmed by 2 bases and the J gene end by 2 bases; junction bases not matched to a gene: 6. The CDR3 extends over 15 amino acids. CDR1 SGHDT and CDR2 YYEEEE come from the germline V gene. DNA of the CDR3: TGTGCCAGCAGCTTTTCTACTAGCGGCCCCTACGAGCAGTACTTC. It encodes CASSFSTSGPYEQYF.

This clonotype was detected only a few times. This chain connects TRBV14 to TRBJ2-6; D uncertain. The CDR3 totals 18 residues. The V gene's germline CDR1 is SGHDN and CDR2 FVKESK. V was shortened by 1 base and J by 0 bases, with 13 bases between the two germline ends. The CDR3 sequence: CASSQGWGIDSGANVLTF. CDR3 in DNA: TGTGCCAGCAGCCAAGGATGGGGTATAGACTCTGGGGCCAACGTCCTGACTTTC.

CDR3 in amino acids: CASSLAAGLAGNNEQFF. The DNA for the CDR3 is TGTGCCAGCAGCTTAGCGGCTGGACTAGCGGGAAATAATGAGCAGTTCTTC. The V call is TRBV7-6, the J call TRBJ2-1; 12 bases align to TRBD2. Germline-derived CDR1 and CDR2 are SGHVS and FNYEAQ. J gave up 7 bases and V 0 bases, and 7 bases lay outside the gene matches. This CDR3 has 17 amino acids.

With regard to this clonotype: Just one base apart from a much larger clone, this may be a read error. The V and J genes are TRBV20-1 and TRBJ2-5; D might be TRBD1 (5 bases). Germline loops: CDR1 DFQATT, CDR2 SNEGSKA (reference sequence). The CDR3 sequence is 16 residues long. V was pared by 1 base and J by 2 bases, with 17 bases between. Here the CDR3 DNA reads TGCAGTGCTAGAGTTCTCTGGGGCCTCTCTCAAGAGACCCAGTACTTC. This gives the protein CSARVLWGLSQETQYF.

This clonotype appeared many times. This chain uses TRBV7-8 with TRBJ1-4; D not certain. The CDR3 length is 14 residues. Deletions cut 3 bases from V and 3 bases from J, with 8 bases between. CDR1 SGHVS and CDR2 FQNEAQ come from the germline V gene. The CDR3 here is CASSLYYANEKLFF. The CDR3 region has the DNA TGTGCCAGCAGCTTGTATTACGCTAATGAAAAACTGTTTTTT.

This chain uses TRBV12-3 or TRBV12-4 with TRBJ2-5; 11 positions agree with TRBD1. With 4 bases clipped from V and 9 bases from J, the junction kept 25 bases outside the gene matches. The CDR3 covers 20 residues. For the CDR3, the DNA is TGTGCCAGCAGTTCTAACAATGTACTGTTACCGGGACAGGGGGTTTGGGCCCAGTACTTC. It is translated as CASSSNNVLLPGQGVWAQYF.

The chain employs TRBV4-1 and TRBJ2-7; TRBD2 aligns across 8 bases. The CDR3 totals 16 residues. Germline assignment: CDR1 MGHRA and CDR2 YSYEKL. V was clipped by 5 bases and J by 1 base; unmatched bases: 10. In DNA, the CDR3 is TGCGCCAGCAGCACGTCTGGACTAGCAGGGTCCTACGAGCAGTACTTC. Protein: CASSTSGLAGSYEQYF.

The J gene is TRBJ2-3, the V gene TRBV19; D perhaps matches TRBD2 (5 bases). This CDR3 has 17 amino acids. The V gene lost 0 bases and the J gene lost 4 bases, with 17 bases spanning the gap. The germline gives CDR1 LNHDA, CDR2 SQIVND (reference sequence). As DNA, the CDR3 is TGTGCCAGTAGTATAGACGTGGTGGCGGGTTCAGCAGATACGCAGTATTTT. Protein: CASSIDVVAGSADTQYF.

The chain combines TRBV5-5 with TRBJ1-6; no clear D gene. The CDR3 is made up of 14 amino acids. CDR1 and CDR2 (germline): SGHKS, YYEKEE (reference sequence). Trimming removed 1 base at V and 10 bases at J, with 12 bases between. The CDR3 here is CASSLTAGGSPLHF. The CDR3 coding sequence is TGTGCCAGCAGCTTGACGGCAGGCGGCTCACCCCTCCACTTT.

The CDR3 loop is CSAKIFSGSFSYNEQFF. CDR3 coding DNA: TGCAGTGCTAAAATATTTAGCGGGAGCTTCTCCTACAATGAGCAGTTCTTC. This chain joins TRBV20-1 and TRBJ2-1, with TRBD2 matching over 9 bases. CDR3 length equals 17 residues. Looked up from germline, CDR1 is DFQATT and CDR2 is SNEGSKA (reference sequence). V was clipped by 4 bases and J by 0 bases; unmatched bases: 10.

This clonotype has just a few counts. In DNA, the CDR3 is TGTGCCAGCAGCTTACTTGAAAGCGAGCAGTACTTC. This translates into CASSLLESEQYF. The V and J genes are TRBV7-2 and TRBJ2-7; no reliable D call. The germline V gene has CDR1 SGHTA and CDR2 FQGNSA. CDR3 size: 12 residues. Trimming removed 2 bases from V and 6 bases from J, with 8 bases in between.